This TCR beta chain was observed in a study of OX40 agonist ivuxolimab in advanced cancers. About the research overall: Patients were dosed with the agonistic anti-OX40 (CD134) antibody ivuxolimab. Administration of intravenous ivuxolimab to patients occurred every 2 weeks at 0.01 to 10 mg/kg.

The germline CDR1 and CDR2 sequences are MNHGY and SAAAGT. The length of the CDR3 is 13 residues. V was clipped by 9 bases and J by 2 bases, with 14 bases between them. This clone was picked up one time. Autoimmune disease history or systemic immunosuppression led to patients being barred. TCRdb's table, derived via immunoSEQ multiplex PCR, lists solely in-frame clones and lacks some. The sample contains fewer than 20,000 clones, roughly 74% of which appear only once. The genes are TRBV6-8 and TRBJ2-7; D may match TRBD1 or TRBD2 (5 bases each). Sequencing was performed on CD4+ or CD8+ T cells sorted from blood, taken in a trial of the OX40 agonist ivuxolimab. The receptor's source is an adult with an advanced solid tumor such as melanoma, head and neck, liver or kidney cancer. The CDR3 DNA follows: TGTGCCAGTAGAGGGCAGGGAACCTACGAGCAGTACTTC. Protein product: CASRGQGTYEQYF.